This TCR beta chain was sequenced for a study of T cells after yellow fever vaccination. Overall study: Fractions with few cells were prepared using SMART-Seq v4 Ultra Low Input.

The V end was cut by 3 bases, the J end by 3 bases, with 12 bases between. The V gene's germline CDR1 is DFQATT and CDR2 SNEGSKA (reference sequence). CDR3 length equals 14 residues. MiXCR, applied by TCRdb to the 5' RACE reads, yields one record per CDR3 protein. The data hold 300,000 or so distinct CDR3 sequences, with around 7% observed a single time. General study findings and limits: Reappearance after the booster was observed for most primary-vaccination clones (about 96% CD4, approximately 90% CD8). Overlap between CD4 and CD8 compartments was detected for a small share of clonotypes. Secondary responses were weaker yet peaked faster, day 5 versus 15.

As concerns this clonotype: The antigen is not known.

The chain has TRBV20-1 and TRBJ2-1; D is unclear. The receptor comes from a man between 18 and 29 years old who received the YFV17D yellow fever vaccine. Sequencing used PBMCs, obtained 45 days after the first yellow fever vaccination. This CDR3 is CSASHDIIYNEQFF. CDR3 in DNA: TGCAGTGCTAGTCACGACATAATCTACAATGAGCAGTTCTTC.